The 28 T cell receptor beta chains given below trace back to one sample, sequenced in a study of CD8+ T cells in alopecia areata. After isolation, RNA underwent reverse transcription to generate cDNA as the sequencing template. Here immunoSEQ multiplex PCR was the method, and the copy in TCRdb shows in-frame clones only, minus some. The sample has about 180,000 clones, 50% to 60% seen once. The sample in question was CD4+ T cells sorted from blood, obtained at week 0. The source of these receptors is a human donor with alopecia areata.

As DNA, the CDR3 is TGTGCCAGCAGCCAAGATAGCAATCAGCCCCAGCATTTT. Amino acids: CASSQDSNQPQHF. V gene TRBV7-9 combines with J gene TRBJ1-5; D remains ambiguous. CDR3 size: 13 residues. Germline V CDR1 and CDR2: SEHNR, FQNEAQ (reference sequence). V lost 5 bases, J lost 0 bases, and 5 bases lay in between.

The gene calls are TRBV2 and TRBJ1-1, with unresolved D. The V end was cut by 6 bases, the J end by 6 bases, with 11 bases between. Per the germline V gene, CDR1 is SNHLY and CDR2 is FYNNEI. The CDR3 spans 12 residues. DNA of the CDR3: TGTGCCAGCAGAGTGGGAAGTGCTGAAGCTTTCTTT. It yields the protein CASRVGSAEAFF.

The chain combines TRBV19 with TRBJ2-3; D possibly uses TRBD1 or TRBD2 (5 bases each). From germline, CDR1 is LNHDA and CDR2 SQIVND (reference sequence). CDR3 length equals 15 residues. V gave up 3 bases and J gave up 0 bases, with 10 bases separating them. This CDR3 reads CASSIGGLSTDTQYF. The CDR3, as DNA: TGTGCCAGTAGTATTGGGGGATTGAGCACAGATACGCAGTATTTT.

This clone has just a few counts. The rearrangement uses TRBV6-5 and TRBJ2-7; no reliable D call. The ends were cut back, 2 bases at V and 5 bases at J, with 10 bases in the middle. The CDR3 runs to 13 residues. Germline values: CDR1 MNHEY, CDR2 SVGAGI. The CDR3 coding sequence is TGTGCCAGCAGTTACCTGTCCAGCGACGAGCAGTACTTC. As protein: CASSYLSSDEQYF.

The genes are TRBV25-1 and TRBJ1-2; no clear D. The V gene's germline CDR1 is MGHDK and CDR2 SYGVNS. The CDR3 loop spans 11 amino acids. V lost 1 base and J 7 bases, leaving 4 bases between the germline ends. CDR3 nucleotides: TGTGCCAGCAGTGAATTCAGTGGCTACACCTTC. Encoded protein: CASSEFSGYTF.

This clone was counted only a few times. The chain combines TRBV7-9 with TRBJ2-1, with D possibly matching TRBD1 (5 bases). The germline V and J ends were trimmed by 3 bases and 5 bases, with 11 bases remaining between them. Germline V lookup: CDR1 SEHNR, CDR2 FQNEAQ (reference sequence). CDR3 length: 14 amino acids. The CDR3 loop is CASSFTGPNNEQFF. The CDR3 DNA follows: TGTGCCAGCAGCTTTACAGGACCCAACAATGAGCAGTTCTTC.

The rearrangement uses TRBV7-9 and TRBJ1-6, with TRBD1 as a possible D gene (5 bases). Germline V CDR1 and CDR2: SEHNR, FQNEAQ (reference sequence). The V gene lost 0 bases and the J gene lost 1 base, with 10 bases spanning the gap. The length of the CDR3 is 17 residues. The CDR3 DNA reads TGTGCCAGCAGCTTAGCGTACCAGGGATCCTATAATTCACCCCTCCACTTT. Protein product: CASSLAYQGSYNSPLHF.

Regarding this clone: This specimen includes other DNA sequences encoding the same CDR3. This chain links TRBV30 with TRBJ2-3, with no clear D. The CDR3 runs 11 residues. Trimming left V 0 bases short and J 5 bases short, with 3 bases between. The V gene's germline CDR1 is GTSNPN and CDR2 SVGIG (reference sequence). The CDR3 DNA reads as TGTGCCTGGAGTGTAAGAGATACGCAGTATTTT. Its translation: CAWSVRDTQYF.

This clone was seen just once. The CDR3 protein is CASSARTATGGYTF. DNA for the CDR3: TGTGCCAGCAGCGCACGTACGGCAACGGGTGGCTACACCTTC. The chain has TRBV14 and TRBJ1-2; D ambiguous. From germline, CDR1 is SGHDN and CDR2 FVKESK. The CDR3 runs 14 residues. Trimming took 5 bases from V and 7 from J, leaving 17 bases between them.

This clone was seen once. The chain links TRBV25-1 to TRBJ2-6; D is possibly TRBD1 (5 bases). Trimming removed 4 bases at V and 0 bases at J, with 13 bases between. The CDR3 covers 17 residues. In germline, CDR1 is MGHDK, CDR2 SYGVNS. CDR3: CASSATGPSSGANVLTF. DNA for the CDR3: TGTGCCAGCAGTGCCACAGGACCGAGCTCTGGGGCCAACGTCCTGACTTTC.

The gene calls are TRBV25-1 and TRBJ1-2; weak D call: TRBD1 (5 bases). The germline gives CDR1 MGHDK, CDR2 SYGVNS. The CDR3 is made up of 13 amino acids. V lost 6 bases, J lost 5 bases, and 13 bases lay in between. In nucleotides, the CDR3 is TGTGCCAGCAGGGAACAGGCAGGGTATGGCTACACCTTC. Amino acids: CASREQAGYGYTF.

The rearrangement joins TRBV7-9 to TRBJ1-2; 8 bases agree with TRBD1. The CDR3 contains 13 residues. V was clipped by 5 bases and J by 8 bases; unmatched bases: 7. Germline loops: CDR1 SEHNR, CDR2 FQNEAQ (reference sequence). DNA for the CDR3: TGTGCCAGCAGCCCTGGACAGGGACGGGGCTACACCTTC. Translation: CASSPGQGRGYTF.

This clone has a handful of counts. The V and J genes are TRBV4-1 and TRBJ2-1; the match to TRBD2 covers 11 bases. The germline CDR1 and CDR2 sequences are MGHRA and YSYEKL. V was pared by 9 bases and J by 6 bases, with 1 base of the junction left unmatched. The CDR3 has 12 residues. The CDR3 loop reads CASSGGANEQFF. The CDR3 bases are TGCGCCAGTAGCGGGGGGGCCAATGAGCAGTTCTTC.

This clone was recorded a few times. The chain couples TRBV29-1 to TRBJ2-7; D possibly corresponds to TRBD1 (6 bases). The germline CDR1 and CDR2 sequences are SQVTM and ANQGSEA. The CDR3 length is 12 residues. V was pared by 5 bases and J by 1 base, with 9 bases between. CDR3 DNA sequence: TGCAGCGTTTCAGGGGCTTCCTACGAGCAGTACTTC. Its translation is CSVSGASYEQYF.

The rearrangement links TRBV7-7 to TRBJ2-7, with D perhaps TRBD1 or TRBD2 (5 bases each). Deletions cut 5 bases from V and 8 bases from J, with 16 bases between. Germline V gives CDR1 SSHAT, CDR2 FNYEAQ (reference sequence). This CDR3 comprises 13 residues. CDR3 residues: CASSPSRSGQQYF. The CDR3 nucleotides read TGTGCCAGCAGCCCCTCCCGGTCGGGGCAGCAGTACTTC.

This clone was seen just once. The rearrangement links TRBV7-9 to TRBJ2-5; a weak D match, TRBD2 (6 bases). Per the germline V gene, CDR1 is SEHNR and CDR2 is FQNEAQ (reference sequence). CDR3 length equals 14 residues. The ends were cut back, 5 bases at V and 1 base at J, with 11 bases in the middle. In DNA form, the CDR3 reads TGTGCCAGCAGCCCTACTAGCCTCCAAGAGACCCAGTACTTC. It specifies CASSPTSLQETQYF. The full variable domain, completed using reference TRBV7-9 and TRBJ2-5, is DTGVSQNPRHKITKRGQNVTFRCDPISEHNRLYWYRQTLGQGPEFLTYFQNEAQLEKSRLLSDRFSAERPKGSFSTLEIQRTEQGDSAMYLCASSPTSLQETQYFGPGTRLLVL.

This clone was detected a few times. This chain uses TRBV29-1 with TRBJ2-7; perhaps TRBD1 as D (5 bases). Trimming took 1 base from V and 0 from J, leaving 7 bases between them. The germline V gene has CDR1 SQVTM and CDR2 ANQGSEA. The CDR3 runs 13 residues. The CDR3, as DNA: TGCAGCGTTGAAGTGCAGGGCTCCTACGAGCAGTACTTC. This translates into CSVEVQGSYEQYF.

The chain's CDR3 is CASSGPQTQNTEAFF. The CDR3 DNA reads as TGCGCCAGCAGCGGCCCACAGACCCAGAACACTGAAGCTTTCTTT. The chain has TRBV5-1 and TRBJ1-1; D is ambiguous. The CDR3 totals 15 residues. Trimming left V 4 bases short and J 1 base short, with 14 bases between. Germline CDR1 SGHRS, CDR2 YFSETQ.

The chain recombines TRBV30 with TRBJ1-1, with a weak D call TRBD1 (5 bases). Trimming removed 2 bases at V and 6 bases at J, with 13 bases between. CDR1 and CDR2 (germline): GTSNPN, SVGIG (reference sequence). The CDR3 length is 13 residues. CDR3 DNA: TGTGCCTGGAGTAGGAGGGGAGGGGCTGAAGCTTTCTTT. It encodes CAWSRRGGAEAFF.

Regarding this clone: The sample contains more than one DNA sequence encoding this CDR3. The chain carries TRBV29-1 and TRBJ2-7, with 7 nucleotides matching TRBD2. CDR3 length: 11 residues. The germline V gene has CDR1 SQVTM and CDR2 ANQGSEA. The junction had 3 bases not matched to a gene; V was cut back by 6 bases and J by 4 bases. In DNA, the CDR3 is TGCAGCGTGGGAGGGACGTACGAGCAGTACTTC. Protein product: CSVGGTYEQYF.

V usage is TRBV6-5 and J usage is TRBJ1-1; D not resolved. This CDR3 is built from 16 residues. The germline V and J ends were trimmed by 4 bases and 4 bases, with 19 bases remaining between them. Germline CDR1 and CDR2: MNHEY and SVGAGI. The DNA of the CDR3 is TGTGCCAGCAGTTTAGGACGCCTCGTGGGGAGCACTGAAGCTTTCTTT. This translates into CASSLGRLVGSTEAFF.

The chain employs TRBV2 and TRBJ2-1; TRBD2 matches 7 bases. Germline V gene data show CDR1 as SNHLY and CDR2 as FYNNEI. J lost 7 bases, V lost 4 bases, and 10 bases had no gene match. The CDR3 contains 15 residues. As DNA, the CDR3 is TGTGCCAGCAGTGTTCAGGCGGGAGCACCTAATGAGCAGTTCTTC. Translating it yields CASSVQAGAPNEQFF.

The rearrangement uses TRBV30 and TRBJ1-3; D not certain. CDR3 length: 13 residues. Between the trimmed V and J ends, which lost 3 bases and 4 bases, there was a span of 10 bases. Germline V lookup: CDR1 GTSNPN, CDR2 SVGIG (reference sequence). CDR3 residues: CAWRMTMGNTIYF. DNA of the CDR3: TGTGCCTGGAGGATGACAATGGGAAACACCATATATTTT.

The V and J genes are TRBV19 and TRBJ2-1; no clear D. Germline CDR1 LNHDA, CDR2 SQIVND (reference sequence). The CDR3 sequence is 12 residues long. The germline V and J ends were trimmed by 5 bases and 9 bases, with 11 bases remaining between them. CDR3 bases: TGTGCCAGTAGTCCGACGAGAGGTGAGCAGTTCTTC. It is translated as CASSPTRGEQFF.

This clone was seen only a few times. The chain couples TRBV2 to TRBJ2-2, with 7 bases lining up with TRBD1. The CDR3 is made up of 13 amino acids. V shed 6 bases, J shed 4 bases, and the junction held 2 bases outside the gene matches. The germline V gene has CDR1 SNHLY and CDR2 FYNNEI. CDR3 loop: CASRYRGTGELFF. DNA of the CDR3: TGTGCCAGCAGATACAGGGGCACCGGGGAGCTGTTTTTT.

This clone was picked up a small number of times. The gene calls are TRBV29-1 and TRBJ1-1, with D perhaps matching TRBD1 (5 bases). The V end lost 7 bases, the J end lost 0 bases, and 18 bases lay between the germline ends. The CDR3 length is 15 residues. The V gene's germline CDR1 is SQVTM and CDR2 ANQGSEA. CDR3 region: CSALFRLQVNTEAFF. DNA for the CDR3: TGCAGCGCCCTCTTCCGTTTACAGGTGAACACTGAAGCTTTCTTT.

The genes are TRBV4-1 and TRBJ2-2; D possibly corresponds to TRBD2 (6 bases). This CDR3 is 15 amino acids long. V was shortened by 0 bases and J by 3 bases, with 8 bases between the two germline ends. CDR1 MGHRA and CDR2 YSYEKL come from the germline V gene. The CDR3 nucleotides are TGCGCCAGCAGCCAAGATGCGGGGTACACCGGGGAGCTGTTTTTT. Its protein is CASSQDAGYTGELFF.

J is TRBJ1-1 and V is TRBV6-5; no clear D gene. The CDR3 length is 14 residues. The V gene's germline CDR1 is MNHEY and CDR2 SVGAGI. V gave up 6 bases and J gave up 1 base, with 12 bases separating them. In DNA, the CDR3 is TGTGCCAGCAGAAGACCAGGAGGGAACACTGAAGCTTTCTTT. It translates to CASRRPGGNTEAFF.